This TCR beta chain was retrieved from a study of blood T cell repertoires in COVID-19. Germline V gene sequence: CDR1 LNHDA, CDR2 SQIVND (reference sequence). Trimming cost V 3 bases and J 4 bases; bases outside gene matches: 3. The CDR3 length is 14 residues. Libraries were prepared by immunoSEQ multiplex PCR; TCRdb keeps only in-frame clonotypes and omits some of them. The profile covers some 190,000 clones, with 85% appearing a single time and around 7.5% taken by the ten largest. The clonotype was recovered from a woman aged 55-69 years with acute or convalescent COVID-19. This rearrangement joins TRBV19 to TRBJ2-4; 7 nucleotides agree with TRBD2. Sequences were obtained from peripheral blood. CDR3 region: CASSIAGVKNIQYF. Here the CDR3 DNA reads TGTGCCAGTAGTATCGCGGGGGTAAAAAACATTCAGTACTTC.